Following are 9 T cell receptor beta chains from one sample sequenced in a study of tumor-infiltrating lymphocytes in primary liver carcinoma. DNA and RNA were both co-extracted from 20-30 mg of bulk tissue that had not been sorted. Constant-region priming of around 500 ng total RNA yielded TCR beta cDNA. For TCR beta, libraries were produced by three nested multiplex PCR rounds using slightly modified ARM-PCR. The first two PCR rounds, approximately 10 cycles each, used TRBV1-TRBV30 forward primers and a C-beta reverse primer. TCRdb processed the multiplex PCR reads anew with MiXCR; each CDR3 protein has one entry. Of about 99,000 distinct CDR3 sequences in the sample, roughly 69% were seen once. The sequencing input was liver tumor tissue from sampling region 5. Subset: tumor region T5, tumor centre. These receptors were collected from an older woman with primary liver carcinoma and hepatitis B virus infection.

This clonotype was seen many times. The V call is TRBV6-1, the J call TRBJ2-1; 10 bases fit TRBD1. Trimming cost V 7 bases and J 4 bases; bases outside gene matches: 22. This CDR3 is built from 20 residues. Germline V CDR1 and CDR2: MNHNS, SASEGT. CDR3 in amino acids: CASITRPGSTRDRGYNEQFF. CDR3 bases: TGTGCCAGCATTACCCGCCCAGGAAGCACCCGGGACAGGGGATACAATGAGCAGTTCTTC.

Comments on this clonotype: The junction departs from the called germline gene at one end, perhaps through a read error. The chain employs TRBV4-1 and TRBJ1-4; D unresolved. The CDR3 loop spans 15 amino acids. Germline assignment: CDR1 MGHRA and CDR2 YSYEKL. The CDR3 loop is CTSIQEVPSNEKLFF. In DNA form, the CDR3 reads TGCACCAGCATCCAAGAGGTTCCCTCGAATGAAAAACTGTTTTTT.

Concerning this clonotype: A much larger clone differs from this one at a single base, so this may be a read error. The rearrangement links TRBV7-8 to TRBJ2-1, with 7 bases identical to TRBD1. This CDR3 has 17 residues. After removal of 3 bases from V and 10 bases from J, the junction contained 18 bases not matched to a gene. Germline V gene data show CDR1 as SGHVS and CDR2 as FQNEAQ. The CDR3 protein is CASSFELQGPWAREQFF. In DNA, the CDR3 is TGTGCCAGCAGCTTCGAATTACAGGGGCCATGGGCCAGGGAGCAGTTCTTC.

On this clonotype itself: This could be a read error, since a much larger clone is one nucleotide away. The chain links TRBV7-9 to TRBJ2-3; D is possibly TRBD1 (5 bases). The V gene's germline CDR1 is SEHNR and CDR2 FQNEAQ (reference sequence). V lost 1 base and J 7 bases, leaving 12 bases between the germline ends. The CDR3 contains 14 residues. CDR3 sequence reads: CASSLGSGQNTQYF. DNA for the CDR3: TGTGCCAGCAGCTTAGGGTCAGGGCAAAATACGCAGTATTTT.

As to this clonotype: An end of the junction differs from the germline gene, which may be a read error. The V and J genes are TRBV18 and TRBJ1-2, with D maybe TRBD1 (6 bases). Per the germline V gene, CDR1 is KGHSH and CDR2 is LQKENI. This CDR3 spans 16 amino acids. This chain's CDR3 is CASSPQPGERGYSYTF. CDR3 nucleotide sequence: TGTGCTAGCTCACCCCAACCAGGGGAAAGGGGCTATAGCTACACCTTC.

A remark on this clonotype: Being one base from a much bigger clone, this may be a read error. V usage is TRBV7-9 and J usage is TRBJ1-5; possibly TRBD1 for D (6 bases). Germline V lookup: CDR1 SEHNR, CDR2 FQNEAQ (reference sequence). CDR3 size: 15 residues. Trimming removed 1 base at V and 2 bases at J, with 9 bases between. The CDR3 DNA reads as TGTGCCAGCAGCTTAGAAAGGGGGGGCAATCAGCCCCAGCATTTT. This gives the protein CASSLERGGNQPQHF.

The CDR3 loop reads CASSQLVRTGNGNQPQYF. For the CDR3, the DNA is TGCGCCAGCAGCCAACTAGTCCGAACAGGTAATGGGAATCAGCCCCAGTATTTT. The chain recombines TRBV4-1 with TRBJ1-5, with a tentative D call TRBD1 (5 bases). The J call may be incorrect, as the DNA end agrees better with TRBJ2-3. Germline CDR1 is MGHRA and CDR2 is YSYEKL. The CDR3 contains 18 residues.

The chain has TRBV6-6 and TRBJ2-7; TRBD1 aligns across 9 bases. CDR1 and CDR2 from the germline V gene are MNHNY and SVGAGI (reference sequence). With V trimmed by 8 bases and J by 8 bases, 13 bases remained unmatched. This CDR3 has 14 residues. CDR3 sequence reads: CASVRTGDSHKQYF. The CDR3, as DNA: TGTGCCAGCGTCAGGACAGGGGATTCCCACAAGCAGTACTTC.

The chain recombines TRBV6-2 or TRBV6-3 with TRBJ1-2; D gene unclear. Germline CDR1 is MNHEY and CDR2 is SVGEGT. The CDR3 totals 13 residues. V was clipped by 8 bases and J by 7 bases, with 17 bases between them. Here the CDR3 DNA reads TGTGCCAGCGGTAGAGGAACTACCATTGGCTACACCTTC. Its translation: CASGRGTTIGYTF.